This TCR beta chain was observed in a study of neurological immune-mediated disorders. Regarding the study as a whole: The absence of any CDR3 amino acid sequence shared by expanded clones across subjects suggests that repertoires were private in all groups.

Ten or more counts support this clonotype. No antigen is known for it. This CDR3 contains 16 residues. Germline loops: CDR1 LGHDT, CDR2 YNNKEL (reference sequence). The ends were cut back, 1 base at V and 0 bases at J, with 10 bases in the middle. Over 170 million TCR-beta sequences from 15-18 subjects came out of each sequencing run. TCRdb analysed the 5' RACE reads with MiXCR anew, one entry per CDR3 protein. The data hold 40,000 to 45,000 distinct CDR3 sequences, with roughly 13% observed a single time. Sequencing used PBMCs. The receptor was isolated from a female donor in good health. The V gene is TRBV3-1, the J gene TRBJ2-1; D uncertain. The CDR3 nucleotides are TGTGCCAGCAGCCAAGGGCTGGGTAGCTCCTACAATGAGCAGTTCTTC. Translated, it gives CASSQGLGSSYNEQFF.